This is a list of T cell receptor beta chains from one sample in a study of blood T cell repertoires in COVID-19. Sequenced by immunoSEQ multiplex PCR; TCRdb stores in-frame clones only, minus some. This table has 200,000 or so clones, approximately 83% appearing once. Sequenced: PBMCs or T cells enriched from blood (not recorded which). The origin of the receptors is a man in his forties who had recovered from COVID-19. The CDR3 runs from the conserved cysteine through the conserved F or W. The D gene is left open where the match is weak. Part of the rows lack a size; the others show once, few, many or a class for expanded clones.

clone_size,d_call,v_call,j_call,cdr3_nt,cdr3_aa
.,TRBD2,TRBV30,TRBJ2-5,TGTGCCTGGAGTGTAAGCGGGGGCGTGACCCAGTACTTC,CAWSVSGGVTQYF
.,.,TRBV28,TRBJ2-7,TGTGCCAGCAGTTTGTCGCAGGGCTACGAGCAGTACTTC,CASSLSQGYEQYF
.,.,TRBV27,TRBJ1-1,TGTGCCAGCAGTGACCCGGGACACCTGAACACTGAAGCTTTCTTT,CASSDPGHLNTEAFF
.,TRBD1,TRBV4-1,TRBJ1-5,TGCGCCAGCAGCCAAGACCTACTAGACAGGGCTCGTCAGCCCCAGCATTTT,CASSQDLLDRARQPQHF
.,.,TRBV7-9,TRBJ2-3,TGTGCCAGCAGCTCTAACTCAGGGGGGAGCACAGATACGCAGTATTTT,CASSSNSGGSTDTQYF
.,TRBD1,TRBV24-1,TRBJ1-2,TGTGCCACCAGTGACCCAGGACAGGGAAACTATGGCTACACCTTC,CATSDPGQGNYGYTF
once,TRBD2,TRBV5-4,TRBJ2-3,TGTGCCAGCAGCTTGCTCTCTAGCGGGGGGTACACAGATACGCAGTATTTT,CASSLLSSGGYTDTQYF
once,TRBD1,TRBV5-1,TRBJ1-1,TGCGCCAGCAGCTTGGATGGACAGGGAAACACTGAAGCTTTCTTT,CASSLDGQGNTEAFF
.,TRBD1,TRBV19,TRBJ2-5,TGTGCCAGTAGTATATTGCAGGGGGCGTCGGAGACCCAGTACTTC,CASSILQGASETQYF
.,TRBD1,TRBV6-5,TRBJ1-2,TGTGCCAGCAGGGCGACAGGGGAGGCTGGCTACACCTTC,CASRATGEAGYTF
.,.,TRBV19,TRBJ1-4,TGTGCCAGTAGACACACCCCTGAATATGAAAAACTGTTTTTT,CASRHTPEYEKLFF
.,.,TRBV15,TRBJ1-1,TGTGCCACCAGCAGAGTAATGACTGAAGCTTTCTTT,CATSRVMTEAFF
.,TRBD1,TRBV5-1,TRBJ2-3,TGCGCCAGCAGCACTGGGACAGAAATAATAAATACGCAGTATTTT,CASSTGTEIINTQYF
once,TRBD1,TRBV11-2,TRBJ1-1,TGTGCCAGCAGCGGCCGGGACAGGGTTCCACCTGAAGCTTTCTTT,CASSGRDRVPPEAFF
.,TRBD1,TRBV5-5,TRBJ1-3,TGTGCCAGCAGCTTGACTCCCGGGACAGGGGAAGACACCATATATTTT,CASSLTPGTGEDTIYF
.,TRBD2,TRBV10-3,TRBJ2-2,TGTGCCATCAGTCCGGGACTAGCGTCTGACGGGGAGCTGTTTTTT,CAISPGLASDGELFF
.,TRBD1,TRBV9,TRBJ1-1,TGTGCCAGCAGTGAGAGGACAGGGGGTTCCACTGAAGCTTTCTTT,CASSERTGGSTEAFF
.,TRBD1,TRBV5-1,TRBJ1-2,TGCGCCAGCAGCTTCGGGACAGGAACAAACTATGGCTACACCTTC,CASSFGTGTNYGYTF
.,TRBD2,TRBV28,TRBJ2-5,TGTGCCAGCAGCCCCATAGCGGGGGGGCGCCAAGAGACCCAGTACTTC,CASSPIAGGRQETQYF
.,.,TRBV19,TRBJ2-2,TGTGCCAGTAGTATAGCAGGAGACGCGGGGCGGGCCGGGGAGCTGTTTTTT,CASSIAGDAGRAGELFF
.,.,TRBV11-2,TRBJ1-5,TGTGCCAGCAGCTTGACGGGTTATAGCAATCAGCCCCAGCATTTT,CASSLTGYSNQPQHF
.,.,TRBV9,TRBJ1-4,TGTGCCAGCAGCCTAGACGGACAGTCTGAAAAACTGTTTTTT,CASSLDGQSEKLFF
.,.,TRBV5-1,TRBJ1-1,TGCGCCAGCAGCCGCGACCGGGGACTTGAAGCTTTCTTT,CASSRDRGLEAFF
.,.,TRBV7-9,TRBJ2-5,TGTGCCAGCAGCTTAGGGTCAGGTCGGGGGACCCAGTACTTC,CASSLGSGRGTQYF
once,TRBD2,TRBV4-2,TRBJ2-1,TGTGCCAGCAGCCAAGCACTAGCGGGGGTTTACAATGAGCAGTTCTTC,CASSQALAGVYNEQFF
.,.,TRBV4-1,TRBJ1-1,TGCGCCAGCAGCCGCGGGGCTCACACTGAAGCTTTCTTT,CASSRGAHTEAFF
few,.,TRBV6-1,TRBJ1-6,TGTGCCAGCAGTGGAGGAGGGGAAAGCTCCTATAATTCACCCCTCCACTTT,CASSGGGESSYNSPLHF
.,TRBD1,TRBV19,TRBJ1-5,TGTGCCACCGGGACAGTTAGCAATCAGCCCCAGCATTTT,CATGTVSNQPQHF
.,TRBD2,TRBV5-1,TRBJ2-7,TGCGCCAGCAGCGCTACTAGCGGGGGGGACCTTACCTACGAGCAGTACTTC,CASSATSGGDLTYEQYF
.,.,TRBV10-1,TRBJ2-5,TGCGCCAGCAGTGAGAAGTTCAATCCCGGGGGAGAGACCCAGTACTTC,CASSEKFNPGGETQYF
few,.,TRBV7-9,TRBJ1-1,TGTGCCAGCAGCTCCGGAGGAGGGATTGCCACTGAAGCTTTCTTT,CASSSGGGIATEAFF
.,TRBD2,TRBV9,TRBJ2-1,TGTGCCAGCAGCGTGGCCCCTACTAGCGGGGGGGCCAATGAGCAGTTCTTC,CASSVAPTSGGANEQFF